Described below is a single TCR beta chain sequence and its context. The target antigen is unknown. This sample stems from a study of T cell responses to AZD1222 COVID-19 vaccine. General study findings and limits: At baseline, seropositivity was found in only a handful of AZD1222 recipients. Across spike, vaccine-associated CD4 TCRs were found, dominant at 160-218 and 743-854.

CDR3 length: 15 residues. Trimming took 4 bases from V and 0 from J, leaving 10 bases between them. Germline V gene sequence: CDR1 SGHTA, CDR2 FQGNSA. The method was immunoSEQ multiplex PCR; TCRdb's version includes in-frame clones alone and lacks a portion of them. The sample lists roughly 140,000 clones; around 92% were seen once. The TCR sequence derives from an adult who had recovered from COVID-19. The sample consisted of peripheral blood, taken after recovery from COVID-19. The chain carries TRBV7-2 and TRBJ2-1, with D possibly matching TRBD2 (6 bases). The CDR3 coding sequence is TGTGCCAGCAGCTCGGGACTCGTCTCCTACAATGAGCAGTTCTTC. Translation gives CASSSGLVSYNEQFF.